This TCR beta chain is from a study of OX40 agonist ivuxolimab in advanced cancers. Study-level information: In this cohort, patients received ivuxolimab, an agonistic anti-OX40 (CD134) antibody. General study findings and limits: The 0.1-3.0 mg/kg partial responders had among the lowest clonal expansion. Clonal expansion from baseline to week 6 occurred in both CD4+ and CD8+ T cells.

About this clone: Its antigen is not known.

The assay was immunoSEQ multiplex PCR, and TCRdb's table has in-frame clones only and misses some. This sample has tens of thousands of clones, with around 87% found just once. The material sequenced was CD4+ or CD8+ T cells sorted from blood, taken in a trial of the OX40 agonist ivuxolimab. This TCR was recovered from an adult with an advanced solid tumor such as melanoma, head and neck, liver or kidney cancer.

The CDR3 DNA is TGCGCCAGCAGCTTAGAGGGGGGCTGGTCTAGCAATCAGCCCCAGCATTTT. Residues: CASSLEGGWSSNQPQHF. The chain joins TRBV4-1 to TRBJ1-5; D is perhaps TRBD1 (6 bases). Trimming left V 5 bases short and J 0 bases short, with 17 bases between. The CDR3 extends over 17 amino acids. Per the germline V gene, CDR1 is MGHRA and CDR2 is YSYEKL.